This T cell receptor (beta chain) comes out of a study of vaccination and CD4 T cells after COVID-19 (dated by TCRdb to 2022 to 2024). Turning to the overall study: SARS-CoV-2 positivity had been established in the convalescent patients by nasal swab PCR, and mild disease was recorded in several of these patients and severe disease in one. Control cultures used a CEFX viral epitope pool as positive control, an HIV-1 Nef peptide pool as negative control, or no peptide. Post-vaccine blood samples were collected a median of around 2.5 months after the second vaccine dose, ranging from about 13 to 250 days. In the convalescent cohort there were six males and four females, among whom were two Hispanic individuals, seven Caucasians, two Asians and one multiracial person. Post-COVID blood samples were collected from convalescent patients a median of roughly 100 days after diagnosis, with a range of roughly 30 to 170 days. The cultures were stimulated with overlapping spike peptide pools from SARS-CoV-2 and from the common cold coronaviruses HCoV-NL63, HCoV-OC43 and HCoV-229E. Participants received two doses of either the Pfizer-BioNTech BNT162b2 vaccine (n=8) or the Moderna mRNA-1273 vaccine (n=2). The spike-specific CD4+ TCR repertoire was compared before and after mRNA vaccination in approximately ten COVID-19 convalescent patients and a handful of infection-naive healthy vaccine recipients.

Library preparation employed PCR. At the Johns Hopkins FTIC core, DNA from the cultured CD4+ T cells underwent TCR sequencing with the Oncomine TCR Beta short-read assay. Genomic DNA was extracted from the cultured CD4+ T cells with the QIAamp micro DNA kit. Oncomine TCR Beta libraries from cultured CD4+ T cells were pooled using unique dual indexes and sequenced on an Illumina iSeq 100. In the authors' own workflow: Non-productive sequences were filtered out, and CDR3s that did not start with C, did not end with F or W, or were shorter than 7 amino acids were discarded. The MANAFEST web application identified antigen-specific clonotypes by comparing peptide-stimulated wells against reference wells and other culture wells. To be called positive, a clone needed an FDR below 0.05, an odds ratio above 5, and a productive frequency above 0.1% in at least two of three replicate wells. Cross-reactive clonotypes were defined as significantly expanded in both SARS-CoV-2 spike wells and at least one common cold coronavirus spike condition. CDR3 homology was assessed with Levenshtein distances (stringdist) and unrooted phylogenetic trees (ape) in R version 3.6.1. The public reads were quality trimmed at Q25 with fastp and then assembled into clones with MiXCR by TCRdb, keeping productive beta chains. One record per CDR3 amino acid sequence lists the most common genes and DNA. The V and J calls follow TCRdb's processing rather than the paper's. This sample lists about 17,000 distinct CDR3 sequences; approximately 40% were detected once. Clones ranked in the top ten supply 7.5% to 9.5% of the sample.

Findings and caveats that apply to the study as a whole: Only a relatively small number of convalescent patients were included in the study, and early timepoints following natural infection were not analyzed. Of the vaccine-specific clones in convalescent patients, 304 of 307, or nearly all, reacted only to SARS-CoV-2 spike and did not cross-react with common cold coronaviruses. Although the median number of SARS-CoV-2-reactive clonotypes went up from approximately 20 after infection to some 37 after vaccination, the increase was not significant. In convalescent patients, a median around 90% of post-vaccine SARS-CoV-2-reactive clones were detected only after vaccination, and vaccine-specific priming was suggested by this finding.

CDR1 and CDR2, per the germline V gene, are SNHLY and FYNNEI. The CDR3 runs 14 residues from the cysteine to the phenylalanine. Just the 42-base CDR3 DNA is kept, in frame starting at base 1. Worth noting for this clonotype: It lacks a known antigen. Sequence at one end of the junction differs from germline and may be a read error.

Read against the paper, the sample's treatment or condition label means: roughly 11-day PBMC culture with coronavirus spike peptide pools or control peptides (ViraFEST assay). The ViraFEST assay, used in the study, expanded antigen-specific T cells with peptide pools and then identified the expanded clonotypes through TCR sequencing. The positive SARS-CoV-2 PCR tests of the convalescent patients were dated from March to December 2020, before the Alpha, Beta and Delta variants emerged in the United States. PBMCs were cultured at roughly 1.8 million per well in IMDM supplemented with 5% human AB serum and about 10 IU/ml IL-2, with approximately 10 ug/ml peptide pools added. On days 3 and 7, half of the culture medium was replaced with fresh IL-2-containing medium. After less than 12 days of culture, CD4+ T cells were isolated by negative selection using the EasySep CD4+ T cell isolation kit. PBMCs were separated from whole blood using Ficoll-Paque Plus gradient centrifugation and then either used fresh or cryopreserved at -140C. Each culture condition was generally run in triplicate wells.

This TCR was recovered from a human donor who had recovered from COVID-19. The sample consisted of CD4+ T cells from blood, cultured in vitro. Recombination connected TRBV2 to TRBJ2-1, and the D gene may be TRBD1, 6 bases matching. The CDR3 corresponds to CASNEQGSHNEQFF. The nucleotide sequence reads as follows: TGTGCCAGCAATGAACAGGGTAGTCACAATGAGCAGTTCTTC.